This entry lists 30 T cell receptor beta chains sequenced from one sample in a study of spatial heterogeneity in lung cancer. TCRdb reprocessed the 5' RACE reads with MiXCR, giving one entry per CDR3 protein. In the table there are tens of thousands of distinct CDR3 sequences, less than 9% of which are singletons. Time point in this sample: sample taken at primary tumor resection. This material consisted of PBMCs, taken at surgery. The receptors shown here come from a female donor with early-stage non-small cell lung cancer.

There are many counts of this clonotype. This chain uses TRBV7-9 with TRBJ1-3; D unclear. Trimming took off 0 bases at V and 5 bases at J, with 14 bases between the two ends. Germline V gives CDR1 SEHNR, CDR2 FQNEAQ (reference sequence). CDR3 length: 16 residues. CDR3 bases: TGTGCCAGCAGCTTAGCCCCTTATCGGAGGAGAAACACCATATATTTT. Encoded protein: CASSLAPYRRRNTIYF.

This clonotype occurred a few times. The V call is TRBV20-1, the J call TRBJ1-2; D may be TRBD1 (6 bases). The V gene's germline CDR1 is DFQATT and CDR2 SNEGSKA (reference sequence). The CDR3 consists of 11 residues. V was cut by 5 bases and J by 7 bases, with 11 bases left in between. The CDR3 nucleotides are TGCAGTGCTTATCAGGGGATTGGCTACACCTTC. Translated, it gives CSAYQGIGYTF.

A note on this clonotype: As the CDR3 is not closed by the conserved phenylalanine or tryptophan, this likely results from a read error. The rearrangement uses TRBV6-4 and TRBJ2-3, with 10 bases aligning to TRBD2. Germline CDR1 is MRHNA and CDR2 is SNTAGT. V lost 0 bases and J lost 9; bases outside the gene matches: 6. This CDR3 region has 15 residues. CDR3 DNA sequence: TGTGCCAGCAGTGACTCAGGAGCGGGGGGGCTCACGCAGTATATT. It yields the protein CASSDSGAGGLTQYI.

This clonotype was seen ten or more times. V and J are TRBV3-1 and TRBJ2-1; 7 nucleotides agree with TRBD2. J lost 5 bases, V lost 4 bases, and 14 bases had no gene match. This CDR3 is 17 amino acids long. The V gene's germline CDR1 is LGHDT and CDR2 YNNKEL (reference sequence). This chain's CDR3 is CASSPHGSGTVDNEQFF. The CDR3 nucleotides are TGTGCCAGCAGCCCCCACGGCAGCGGGACCGTTGACAATGAGCAGTTCTTC.

In its sample, this clonotype was seen many times. The rearrangement uses TRBV7-9 and TRBJ1-2; 7 bases are a match to TRBD1. CDR1 is SEHNR, CDR2 FQNEAQ, per germline (reference sequence). CDR3 length: 16 amino acids. J gave up 1 base and V 6 bases, and 11 bases lay outside the gene matches. CDR3 loop: CASRGDGTANNYGYTF. The CDR3 region has the DNA TGTGCCAGCAGGGGCGACGGGACAGCAAATAACTATGGCTACACCTTC.

This clonotype showed up many times. This chain joins TRBV10-3 and TRBJ2-1; D is perhaps TRBD1 (6 bases). The CDR3 contains 15 residues. Trimming left V 8 bases short and J 0 bases short, with 14 bases between. Germline assignment: CDR1 ENHRY and CDR2 SYGVKD. The DNA of the CDR3 is TGTGCCATCGGCTCAGGGGCCAGCTCCTACAATGAGCAGTTCTTC. Its translation is CAIGSGASSYNEQFF.

There are many counts of this clonotype. The V gene is TRBV30, the J gene TRBJ2-2, with 7 bases fitting TRBD2. The V gene's germline CDR1 is GTSNPN and CDR2 SVGIG (reference sequence). Unmatched junction bases numbered 9, after V lost 0 bases and J lost 2 bases. CDR3 length: 17 residues. CDR3 loop: CAWSVSGLGINTGELFF. The CDR3 bases are TGTGCCTGGAGTGTATCTGGACTAGGGATTAACACCGGGGAGCTGTTTTTT.

In this sample, this clonotype turned up many times. The rearrangement joins TRBV5-1 to TRBJ2-2; D remains unclear. V lost 2 bases and J 5 bases, leaving 7 bases between the germline ends. Germline CDR1 is SGHRS and CDR2 is YFSETQ. There are 13 residues in the CDR3. The CDR3 coding sequence is TGCGCCAGCAGCTTACGGTTAACCGGGGAGCTGTTTTTT. Protein sequence: CASSLRLTGELFF.

The table lists this clonotype with many counts. The rearrangement joins TRBV6-6 to TRBJ2-1; D is possibly TRBD2 (5 bases). The CDR3 contains 15 residues. CDR1 MNHNY and CDR2 SVGAGI come from the germline V gene (reference sequence). Trimming shortened V by 4 bases and J by 6 bases, and 16 bases separated the two germline ends. For the CDR3, the DNA is TGTGCCAGCAGTTCCTACCGCGGGTCCCCCAATGAGCAGTTCTTC. It encodes CASSSYRGSPNEQFF.

J is TRBJ2-2 and V is TRBV2, with 11 bases lining up with TRBD1. CDR3 length: 14 amino acids. Germline values: CDR1 SNHLY, CDR2 FYNNEI. The V gene end was trimmed by 8 bases and the J gene end by 7 bases; junction bases not matched to a gene: 6. CDR3 DNA: TGTGCCAGCGGACAGGGGGCGCGAGGCGGGGAGCTGTTTTTT. Translated, it gives CASGQGARGGELFF.

This clonotype was recorded at least ten times. The rearrangement joins TRBV5-1 to TRBJ2-5, with 13 bases aligning to TRBD2. CDR1 and CDR2 from the germline V gene are SGHRS and YFSETQ. This CDR3 is built from 17 residues. The V segment lost 1 base and the J segment 2 bases; nucleotides outside the gene matches: 5. As DNA, the CDR3 is TGCGCCAGCAGCTTGAATGGACTAGCGGGGGTTCAAGAGACCCAGTACTTC. Encoded protein: CASSLNGLAGVQETQYF.

The sample holds many counts of this clonotype. The chain is built from TRBV7-9 and TRBJ1-5; possible D gene TRBD1, 5 bases. The CDR3 totals 14 residues. Germline V gene sequence: CDR1 SEHNR, CDR2 FQNEAQ (reference sequence). Trimming left V 5 bases short and J 7 bases short, with 15 bases between. As DNA, the CDR3 is TGTGCCAGCAGCCAGGGACGGCCGGGGCAGCCCCAGCATTTT. Its protein product is CASSQGRPGQPQHF. Complete variable domain (other parts from reference TRBV7-9 and TRBJ1-5): DTGVSQNPRHKITKRGQNVTFRCDPISEHNRLYWYRQTLGQGPEFLTYFQNEAQLEKSRLLSDRFSAERPKGSFSTLEIQRTEQGDSAMYLCASSQGRPGQPQHFGDGTRLSIL.

The chain couples TRBV3-1 to TRBJ1-1; no firm D call. There are 14 residues in the CDR3. The germline CDR1 and CDR2 sequences are LGHDT and YNNKEL (reference sequence). The V end lost 1 base, the J end lost 4 bases, and 10 bases lay between the germline ends. The chain's CDR3 is CASSQGHGGTEAFF. The CDR3 DNA is TGTGCCAGCAGCCAAGGACACGGAGGCACTGAAGCTTTCTTT.

The chain uses TRBV28 and TRBJ1-1; 8 nucleotides line up with TRBD1. V dropped 6 bases and J dropped 11; count of bases not matched to a gene: 23. The CDR3 loop spans 17 amino acids. Germline V lookup: CDR1 MDHEN, CDR2 SYDVKM. Here the CDR3 reads CASRDRGYRVSGRFAFF. For the CDR3, the DNA is TGTGCCAGCAGAGACAGGGGATACAGGGTGAGTGGCCGGTTTGCTTTCTTT.

In its sample, this clonotype was seen many times. The chain recombines TRBV5-6 with TRBJ2-1; possibly TRBD1 for D (6 bases). Germline CDR1 SGHDT, CDR2 YYEEEE. Trimming removed 4 bases from V and 1 base from J, with 21 bases in between. The CDR3 extends over 18 amino acids. The CDR3 coding sequence is TGTGCCAGCAGCCCGCAGGGGCCCATTCACTGGTCCTACAATGAGCAGTTCTTC. Residues: CASSPQGPIHWSYNEQFF.

This clonotype appeared many times. CDR3 nucleotide sequence: TGCGCCAGCAGCCAAGAACCGGGACCAGCGGCCGGGGAGCTGTTTTTT. Its translation is CASSQEPGPAAGELFF. The chain carries TRBV4-3 and TRBJ2-2; D may be TRBD1 or TRBD2 (5 bases each). This CDR3 contains 16 residues. Trimming shortened V by 0 bases and J by 6 bases, and 14 bases separated the two germline ends. CDR1 is LGHNA and CDR2 is YSLEER in the germline V gene.

The chain has TRBV5-1 and TRBJ1-4; unclear D gene. CDR1 SGHRS and CDR2 YFSETQ come from the germline V gene. V was clipped by 4 bases and J by 5 bases, with 18 bases between them. The CDR3 spans 16 residues. The chain's CDR3 is CASSRGGEVSNEKLFF. The CDR3 bases are TGCGCCAGCAGCCGAGGCGGGGAGGTGTCAAATGAAAAACTGTTTTTT.

The J gene is TRBJ2-7, the V gene TRBV5-1; D call uncertain. CDR1 is SGHRS, CDR2 YFSETQ, per germline. Deletions cut 6 bases from V and 3 bases from J, with 13 bases between. The CDR3 has 13 amino acids. CDR3 loop: CASTLGPLYEQYF. CDR3 DNA: TGCGCCAGCACCCTCGGCCCCCTCTACGAGCAGTACTTC.

This clonotype has a handful of counts. The rearrangement links TRBV5-1 to TRBJ2-7; tentatively, D is TRBD1 (6 bases). V lost 5 bases and J lost 0, with 15 bases in between. The germline CDR1 and CDR2 sequences are SGHRS and YFSETQ. This CDR3 spans 15 amino acids. The CDR3 sequence is CASRPSQGYSYEQYF. The CDR3 nucleotides are TGCGCCAGCAGGCCTTCTCAGGGGTACTCCTACGAGCAGTACTTC.

This clonotype was picked up many times. The chain combines TRBV20-1 with TRBJ2-1; TRBD1 matches 7 bases. The CDR3 sequence is 15 residues long. Per the germline V gene, CDR1 is DFQATT and CDR2 is SNEGSKA (reference sequence). V dropped 1 base and J dropped 1; count of bases not matched to a gene: 4. The CDR3 reads CSARVGRGSYNEQFF. CDR3 bases: TGCAGTGCTAGAGTGGGCAGGGGGTCCTACAATGAGCAGTTCTTC.

The chain links TRBV2 to TRBJ2-1; D is ambiguous. V lost 4 bases to trimming and J lost 9 bases, with 7 bases between them. The CDR3 spans 11 residues. Germline V lookup: CDR1 SNHLY, CDR2 FYNNEI. CDR3 region: CASSVTPEQFF. The CDR3 coding sequence is TGTGCCAGCAGTGTGACTCCTGAGCAGTTCTTC.

This clonotype was seen more than once but under ten times. The V and J genes are TRBV24-1 and TRBJ2-5, with 8 bases aligning to TRBD1. V was pared by 4 bases and J by 1 base, with 10 bases of the junction left unmatched. The CDR3 loop spans 17 amino acids. Germline lookup yields CDR1 KGHDR and CDR2 SFDVKD. The CDR3: CATSDSNLDRGQETQYF. In DNA form, the CDR3 reads TGTGCCACCAGTGACTCCAACCTCGACAGGGGCCAAGAGACCCAGTACTTC.

Many counts were recorded for this clonotype. V and J are TRBV20-1 and TRBJ2-5; a possible D gene is TRBD2 (5 bases). This CDR3 contains 14 residues. From germline, CDR1 is DFQATT and CDR2 SNEGSKA (reference sequence). Trimming cost V 0 bases and J 3 bases, with 11 bases left between them. The CDR3 is CSARDRTREETQYF. CDR3 in DNA: TGCAGTGCTAGAGATCGAACTAGGGAAGAGACCCAGTACTTC.

This clonotype has at least ten counts. The rearrangement links TRBV7-2 to TRBJ1-2; possibly TRBD1 for D (5 bases). The CDR3 is 17 residues long. Trimming took 4 bases from V and 6 from J, leaving 24 bases between them. The germline V gene has CDR1 SGHTA and CDR2 FQGNSA. For the CDR3, the DNA is TGTGCCAGCAGCTCCCAGATGTCGGGACTGGGAATACATGGCTACACCTTC. Its protein is CASSSQMSGLGIHGYTF.

The chain joins TRBV6-2 or TRBV6-3 to TRBJ1-2; tentatively, D is TRBD1 (5 bases). This CDR3 comprises 16 residues. V was cut by 6 bases and J by 4 bases, with 21 bases left in between. Per the germline V gene, CDR1 is MNHEY and CDR2 is SVGEGT. This CDR3 reads CASSPPILGDFYGYTF. CDR3 nucleotides: TGTGCCAGCAGCCCTCCCATCCTGGGGGACTTCTATGGCTACACCTTC.

This clonotype was seen many times. The J gene is TRBJ2-3, the V gene TRBV4-3; D is perhaps TRBD1 (5 bases). The CDR3 is 13 amino acids. CDR1 and CDR2 (germline): LGHNA, YSLEER. The V end lost 1 base, the J end lost 8 bases, and 10 bases lay between the germline ends. CDR3 in DNA: TGCGCCAGCAGCCAAGGGGGCGGTGGTACGCAGTATTTT. It translates to CASSQGGGGTQYF.

In its sample, this clonotype was seen many times. This rearrangement joins TRBV7-3 to TRBJ1-1, with D possibly matching TRBD1 (6 bases). Trimming shortened V by 2 bases and J by 4 bases, and 11 bases separated the two germline ends. CDR1 and CDR2 (germline): SGHTA, FQGTGA. This CDR3 region has 14 residues. The chain's CDR3 is CASSLGGAGTEAFF. The CDR3 bases are TGTGCCAGCAGCTTAGGGGGCGCGGGCACTGAAGCTTTCTTT. Using reference TRBV7-3 and TRBJ1-1 for the parts outside the CDR3, the full variable domain is GAGVSQTPSNKVTEKGKYVELRCDPISGHTALYWYRQSLGQGPEFLIYFQGTGAADDSGLPNDRFFAVRPEGSVSTLKIQRTERGDSAVYLCASSLGGAGTEAFFGQGTRLTVV.

This clonotype was detected a few times. The chain has TRBV3-1 and TRBJ1-2, with D possibly being TRBD1 (6 bases). Per the germline V gene, CDR1 is LGHDT and CDR2 is YNNKEL (reference sequence). V lost 4 bases, J lost 1 base, and 22 bases lay in between. This CDR3 contains 18 residues. The CDR3 region has the DNA TGTGCCAGCAGCCCAACCGGAGAAGGGGGGCTTTTTAACTATGGCTACACCTTC. This encodes CASSPTGEGGLFNYGYTF.

The sample holds a few counts of this clonotype. The rearrangement uses TRBV18 and TRBJ1-1; D possibly corresponds to TRBD1 (5 bases). Trimming took off 1 base at V and 8 bases at J, with 14 bases between the two ends. Per the germline V gene, CDR1 is KGHSH and CDR2 is LQKENI. The CDR3 is 14 residues long. The CDR3 region is CASSPLVDSLEAFF. The CDR3 coding sequence is TGTGCCAGCTCACCACTTGTTGACAGCTTGGAAGCTTTCTTT.

This clonotype was picked up a small number of times. The chain couples TRBV5-4 to TRBJ2-4; D perhaps matches TRBD1 (5 bases). Trimming cost V 3 bases and J 8 bases, with 15 bases left between them. The CDR3 covers 14 residues. CDR1 SGHNT and CDR2 YYREEE come from the germline V gene (reference sequence). CDR3 protein: CASSSPQVRDIQYF. The CDR3 DNA sequence: TGTGCCAGCAGCTCCCCACAGGTTCGGGACATTCAGTACTTC. Based on the CDR3 plus reference TRBV5-4 and TRBJ2-4, the full variable domain is ETGVTQSPTHLIKTRGQQVTLRCSSQSGHNTVSWYQQALGQGPQFIFQYYREEENGRGNFPPRFSGLQFPNYSSELNVNALELDDSALYLCASSSPQVRDIQYFGAGTRLSVL.